This is a list of T cell receptor beta chains from one sample in a study of breast tumors, draining lymph nodes, adjacent tissues. TCRdb independently ran MiXCR on the multiplex PCR reads; one entry per CDR3 protein. The sample includes 270,000 or so distinct CDR3 sequences, 30% of them seen just once. The sample consisted of axillary lymph node tissue. Receptor source: a female donor with breast cancer. Some clones in this sample may be carry-over from other donors' samples. Both conserved end residues are part of each CDR3. Fields, in order: clone size, V gene, J gene, D gene, CDR3 DNA, CDR3 protein. A D gene is named only where the DNA matches it firmly. Clone size is given for some rows only: seen once, a few or many times, or a class if the clone is expanded.

clone_size: many
v_call: TRBV4-2
j_call: TRBJ2-3
d_call: -
cdr3_nt: TGTGCCAGCAGCCAAGTCGCAGGGATCACAGATACGCAGTATTTT
cdr3_aa: CASSQVAGITDTQYF

clone_size: many
v_call: TRBV5-8
j_call: TRBJ2-1
d_call: TRBD1
cdr3_nt: TGTGCCAGCAGCGGTACAGGGGGCGAGCAGTTCTTC
cdr3_aa: CASSGTGGEQFF

clone_size: many
v_call: TRBV7-7
j_call: TRBJ2-5
d_call: -
cdr3_nt: TGTGCTAGCAGCTTAGCCGGTGGGGTAGAGACCCAGTACTTC
cdr3_aa: CASSLAGGVETQYF

clone_size: many
v_call: TRBV30
j_call: TRBJ1-5
d_call: -
cdr3_nt: TGTGCCTGGAGTGTACAGGCTAATCAGCCCCAGCATTTT
cdr3_aa: CAWSVQANQPQHF

clone_size: many
v_call: TRBV11-3
j_call: TRBJ2-7
d_call: TRBD2
cdr3_nt: TGTGCCAGCAGCACCCGGACTAGCGGGAGTACTCGGTACGAGCAGTACTTC
cdr3_aa: CASSTRTSGSTRYEQYF

clone_size: many
v_call: TRBV5-1
j_call: TRBJ2-3
d_call: -
cdr3_nt: TGCGCCAGCAGGGGGTACACAGATACGCAGTATTTT
cdr3_aa: CASRGYTDTQYF

clone_size: many
v_call: TRBV4-1
j_call: TRBJ1-4
d_call: -
cdr3_nt: TGCGCCAGCAGCCAAGTTAGTTGGTCTGGTAATGAAAAACTGTTTTTT
cdr3_aa: CASSQVSWSGNEKLFF

clone_size: few
v_call: TRBV5-8
j_call: TRBJ2-7
d_call: -
cdr3_nt: TGTGCCAGCAGCCCGGGAGCCTACTCCTACGAGCAGTACTTC
cdr3_aa: CASSPGAYSYEQYF

clone_size: -
v_call: TRBV7-3
j_call: TRBJ1-4
d_call: -
cdr3_nt: TGTGCCAGCAGCCTTCGGGTGGGTTGGGAAAAACTGTTTTTT
cdr3_aa: CASSLRVGWEKLFF

clone_size: many
v_call: TRBV11-3
j_call: TRBJ2-7
d_call: TRBD1
cdr3_nt: TGTGCCAGCAGCTCACAGGGGCCGGGCGAGCAGTACTTC
cdr3_aa: CASSSQGPGEQYF

clone_size: -
v_call: TRBV30
j_call: TRBJ1-4
d_call: -
cdr3_nt: TGTGCCTGGAGCTTCTTGGCGGAACCAGAAAAACTGTTTTTT
cdr3_aa: CAWSFLAEPEKLFF

clone_size: many
v_call: TRBV7-2
j_call: TRBJ2-7
d_call: TRBD1
cdr3_nt: TGTGCCAGCAGCTTAGCCAGTGGGACAGGCTACGAGCAGTACTTC
cdr3_aa: CASSLASGTGYEQYF

clone_size: many
v_call: TRBV20-1
j_call: TRBJ1-5
d_call: -
cdr3_nt: TGCAGTGCTAGAGGGGGGGGGTCTAGCAATCAGCCCCAGCATTTT
cdr3_aa: CSARGGGSSNQPQHF

clone_size: many
v_call: TRBV5-1
j_call: TRBJ2-7
d_call: TRBD2
cdr3_nt: TGCGCCAGCAGTCAAAGAGCTAGCGGTGGAGACTACGAGCAGTACTTC
cdr3_aa: CASSQRASGGDYEQYF